The 19 T cell receptor beta chains reported below all come from one sample, sequenced in a study of shared clonotypes between healthy human individuals. CD45RO-negative cells were positively selected for CCR7, leaving out terminally differentiated effector memory CD45RA+ cells. Here immunoSEQ multiplex PCR was the method, and the copy in TCRdb shows in-frame clones only, minus some. Seen here are about 870,000 clones, more than 85% observed once, and the top ten hold around 24%. Sequences were obtained from naive CD8+ T cells sorted from blood. The source of these receptors is a man between 25 and 39 years old in good health.

DNA for the CDR3: TGTGCCAGCAGTTGGACTAGCGGGACTCGGTACATTCAGTACTTC. Amino acid sequence: CASSWTSGTRYIQYF. The chain is built from TRBV27 and TRBJ2-4, with 12 bases lining up with TRBD2. This CDR3 is 15 amino acids long. V trimming: 4 bases; J trimming: 8 bases; junction bases outside the gene matches: 6. Germline loops: CDR1 MNHEY, CDR2 SMNVEV (reference sequence).

The rearrangement uses TRBV7-8 and TRBJ2-7, with a possible D match to TRBD2 (6 bases). The CDR3 is 15 amino acids. Germline values: CDR1 SGHVS, CDR2 FQNEAQ. Trimming left V 7 bases short and J 2 bases short, with 18 bases between. In DNA form, the CDR3 reads TGTGCCAGCACCTCCCCCACTAGCAGTACCTACGAGCAGTACTTC. Translating it yields CASTSPTSSTYEQYF.

This chain joins TRBV27 and TRBJ2-1; D gene unclear. Germline lookup yields CDR1 MNHEY and CDR2 SMNVEV (reference sequence). The length of the CDR3 is 14 residues. Trimming removed 6 bases at V and 5 bases at J, with 14 bases between. CDR3 coding DNA: TGTGCCAGCAGAACGGGCTTTCGGCACAATGAGCAGTTCTTC. The encoded protein is CASRTGFRHNEQFF.

The J gene is TRBJ1-3, the V gene TRBV11-2; D might be TRBD1 (5 bases). The CDR3 has 14 amino acids. Deletions cut 5 bases from V and 2 bases from J, with 10 bases between. The germline CDR1 and CDR2 sequences are SGHAT and FQNNGV. CDR3 amino acids: CASSVQGAGNTIYF. CDR3 coding DNA: TGTGCCAGCAGCGTTCAGGGTGCTGGAAACACCATATATTTT.

V usage is TRBV5-1 and J usage is TRBJ2-7, with 10 positions matching TRBD2. Germline values: CDR1 SGHRS, CDR2 YFSETQ. The CDR3 is made up of 13 amino acids. The J segment lost 6 bases and the V segment lost 4 bases, leaving 4 bases of the junction unmatched. CDR3 residues: CASSGAGGVEQYF. CDR3 in DNA: TGCGCCAGCAGCGGAGCGGGAGGGGTCGAGCAGTACTTC.

The chain joins TRBV12-5 to TRBJ2-2; 14 bases match TRBD2. Germline assignment: CDR1 LGHNT and CDR2 FRNRAP. The length of the CDR3 is 16 residues. V trimming: 5 bases; J trimming: 7 bases; junction bases outside the gene matches: 6. In nucleotides, the CDR3 is TGTGCTAGTGGTCCCGGACTAGCGGGAGGAATCGGGGAGCTGTTTTTT. It is translated as CASGPGLAGGIGELFF.

The chain uses TRBV4-2 and TRBJ2-1; 16 bases map to TRBD2. V was clipped by 0 bases and J by 5 bases; unmatched bases: 19. The CDR3 contains 23 residues. Germline assignment: CDR1 LGHNA and CDR2 YNFKEQ. The CDR3 region is CASSQDGRLGLAGGRGPHNEQFF. CDR3 nucleotides: TGTGCCAGCAGCCAAGACGGGCGCTTGGGACTAGCGGGAGGGCGGGGCCCCCACAATGAGCAGTTCTTC.

The chain couples TRBV9 to TRBJ2-1; D is unresolved. The germline gives CDR1 SGDLS, CDR2 YYNGEE. This CDR3 has 13 residues. Trimming took off 0 bases at V and 5 bases at J, with 6 bases between the two ends. CDR3 nucleotides: TGTGCCAGCAGCGTAGTGGCCGACAATGAGCAGTTCTTC. Its translation is CASSVVADNEQFF.

This chain joins TRBV5-5 and TRBJ1-2; D is unresolved. CDR1 is SGHKS, CDR2 YYEKEE, per germline (reference sequence). V was cut by 4 bases and J by 8 bases, with 12 bases left in between. The CDR3 spans 12 residues. The CDR3 loop reads CASSATAGGYTF. In DNA form, the CDR3 reads TGTGCCAGCAGCGCCACAGCCGGCGGCTACACCTTC.

This clone was seen a few times. The rearrangement links TRBV7-8 to TRBJ2-3; 9 nucleotides agree with TRBD2. The CDR3 is made up of 17 amino acids. The V segment lost 5 bases and the J segment 0 bases; nucleotides outside the gene matches: 9. Germline CDR1 is SGHVS and CDR2 is FQNEAQ. This CDR3 reads CASSGFLSGSSTDTQYF. Here the CDR3 DNA reads TGTGCCAGCAGCGGATTTCTTAGCGGGAGTAGCACAGATACGCAGTATTTT. Full variable domain (missing parts from reference TRBV7-8 and TRBJ2-3): GAGVSQSPRYKVAKRGQDVALRCDPISGHVSLFWYQQALGQGPEFLTYFQNEAQLDKSGLPSDRFFAERPEGSVSTLKIQRTQQEDSAVYLCASSGFLSGSSTDTQYFGPGTRLTVL.

This chain joins TRBV20-1 and TRBJ2-1, with no clear D. Per the germline V gene, CDR1 is DFQATT and CDR2 is SNEGSKA (reference sequence). V shed 3 bases and J shed 4 bases, with 4 bases lying between them. The CDR3 has 11 amino acids. The CDR3: CSASAYNEQFF. CDR3 in DNA: TGCAGTGCTAGTGCATACAATGAGCAGTTCTTC.

This rearrangement joins TRBV27 to TRBJ2-3; tentative D call: TRBD1 (5 bases). From germline, CDR1 is MNHEY and CDR2 SMNVEV (reference sequence). Trimming took off 4 bases at V and 6 bases at J, with 8 bases between the two ends. The CDR3 spans 12 residues. This CDR3 is CASSSTGDTQYF. CDR3 nucleotide sequence: TGTGCCAGCAGTTCAACAGGCGATACGCAGTATTTT.

This rearrangement joins TRBV28 to TRBJ2-5; D is perhaps TRBD1 (6 bases). V was shortened by 8 bases and J by 6 bases, with 25 bases between the two germline ends. Germline V gene sequence: CDR1 MDHEN, CDR2 SYDVKM. The CDR3 covers 16 residues. CDR3 in amino acids: CASGPWDTPLRQTQYF. CDR3 sequence (DNA): TGTGCCAGCGGCCCGTGGGACACTCCCCTCCGGCAGACCCAGTACTTC.

With regard to this clone: One junction end does not reproduce the germline sequence, and a read error may be involved. This chain joins TRBV28 and TRBJ2-5; 9 nucleotides align to TRBD2. Germline V gives CDR1 MDHEN, CDR2 SYDVKM. The CDR3 length is 16 residues. CDR3 loop: CASSLPLAGPQETQYF. In nucleotides, the CDR3 is TGTGCCAGCAGTTTACCACTAGCGGGCCCACAAGAAACCCAGTACTTC. The full variable domain, with the rest looked up from reference TRBV28 and TRBJ2-5, is DVKVTQSSRYLVKRTGEKVFLECVQDMDHENMFWYRQDPGLGLRLIYFSYDVKMKEKGDIPEGYSVSREKKERFSLILESASTNQTSMYLCASSLPLAGPQETQYFGPGTRLLVL.

The V call is TRBV28, the J call TRBJ2-7; D ambiguous. V gave up 2 bases and J gave up 0 bases, with 8 bases separating them. The CDR3 spans 14 residues. Germline V gene data show CDR1 as MDHEN and CDR2 as SYDVKM. The CDR3 nucleotides are TGTGCCAGCAGTTTACAAGGTAGCTCCTACGAGCAGTACTTC. Its protein product is CASSLQGSSYEQYF.

This rearrangement joins TRBV10-3 to TRBJ2-7, with TRBD2 matching 8 bases. In germline, CDR1 is ENHRY, CDR2 SYGVKD. The CDR3 length is 20 residues. Trimming removed 0 bases from V and 3 bases from J; junction bases left unmatched: 19. CDR3 loop: CAISESRGEDTRTSSYEQYF. The CDR3 nucleotides are TGTGCCATCAGTGAGTCGAGGGGGGAGGACACTCGGACTAGCAGCTACGAGCAGTACTTC.

This chain connects TRBV5-1 to TRBJ2-7, with 7 bases aligning to TRBD2. In germline, CDR1 is SGHRS, CDR2 YFSETQ. The CDR3 sequence is 13 residues long. Losses at the gene ends were 5 bases for V and 0 bases for J; bases not matched to a gene: 2. Here the CDR3 DNA reads TGCGCCAGCAGGGGGGGGAGCTCCTACGAGCAGTACTTC. It translates to CASRGGSSYEQYF. The complete variable domain, with remaining parts taken from reference TRBV5-1 and TRBJ2-7, reads KAGVTQTPRYLIKTRGQQVTLSCSPISGHRSVSWYQQTPGQGLQFLFEYFSETQRNKGNFPGRFSGRQFSNSRSEMNVSTLELGDSALYLCASRGGSSYEQYFGPGTRLTVT.

This clone was seen just once. The rearrangement joins TRBV12-5 to TRBJ2-7; D might be TRBD2 (5 bases). The germline gives CDR1 LGHNT, CDR2 FRNRAP. The CDR3 is made up of 12 amino acids. V was shortened by 10 bases and J by 3 bases, with 13 bases between the two germline ends. CDR3 DNA: TGTGCTAATCTTCCCGAGGGCTACGAGCAGTACTTC. Translating it yields CANLPEGYEQYF.

The V call is TRBV13, the J call TRBJ1-4; TRBD1 aligns across 9 bases. There are 14 residues in the CDR3. V lost 5 bases to trimming and J lost 8 bases; unmatched junction nucleotides: 6. The V gene's germline CDR1 is PRHDT and CDR2 FYEKMQ (reference sequence). CDR3 in DNA: TGTGCCAGCAGCCGGACAGGGGTATACGAAAAACTGTTTTTT. As protein: CASSRTGVYEKLFF.